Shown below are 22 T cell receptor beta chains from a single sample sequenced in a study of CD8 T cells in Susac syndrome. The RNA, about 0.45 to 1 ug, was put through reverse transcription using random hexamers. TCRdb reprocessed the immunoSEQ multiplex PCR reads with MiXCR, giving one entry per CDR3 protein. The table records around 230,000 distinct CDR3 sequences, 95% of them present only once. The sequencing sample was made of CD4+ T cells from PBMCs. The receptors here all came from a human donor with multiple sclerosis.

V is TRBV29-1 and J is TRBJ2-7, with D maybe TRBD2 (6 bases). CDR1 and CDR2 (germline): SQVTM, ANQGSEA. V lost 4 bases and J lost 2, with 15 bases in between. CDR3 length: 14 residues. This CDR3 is CSVAWGLAAYEQYF. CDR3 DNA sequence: TGCAGCGTTGCTTGGGGACTGGCTGCCTACGAGCAGTACTTC.

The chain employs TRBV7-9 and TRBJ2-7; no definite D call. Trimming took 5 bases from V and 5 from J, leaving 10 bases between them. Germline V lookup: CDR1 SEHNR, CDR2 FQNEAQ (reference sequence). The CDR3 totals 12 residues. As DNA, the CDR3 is TGTGCCAGCAGCCGATCAATCCACGAGCAGTACTTC. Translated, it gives CASSRSIHEQYF.

CDR3 coding DNA: TGTGCCAGCAAGCGCAGGACTAGCGGGAGTAGGAGGTCGGTAGAGCAGTACTTC. Translation gives CASKRRTSGSRRSVEQYF. This chain joins TRBV28 and TRBJ2-7, with 13 bases lining up with TRBD2. Germline-derived CDR1 and CDR2 are MDHEN and SYDVKM. CDR3 length equals 18 residues. V lost 7 bases to trimming and J lost 7 bases; unmatched junction nucleotides: 19.

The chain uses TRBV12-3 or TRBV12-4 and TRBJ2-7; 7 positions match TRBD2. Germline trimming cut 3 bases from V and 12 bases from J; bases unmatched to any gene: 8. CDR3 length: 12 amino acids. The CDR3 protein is CASSLGGGARYF. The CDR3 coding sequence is TGTGCCAGCAGTTTGGGGGGGGGAGCTCGGTACTTC.

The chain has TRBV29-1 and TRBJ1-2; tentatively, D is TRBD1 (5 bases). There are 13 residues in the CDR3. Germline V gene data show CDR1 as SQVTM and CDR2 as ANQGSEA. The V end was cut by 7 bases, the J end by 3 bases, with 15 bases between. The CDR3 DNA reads TGCAGCGGCCGGGACTCGGGGGACTATGGCTACACCTTC. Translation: CSGRDSGDYGYTF.

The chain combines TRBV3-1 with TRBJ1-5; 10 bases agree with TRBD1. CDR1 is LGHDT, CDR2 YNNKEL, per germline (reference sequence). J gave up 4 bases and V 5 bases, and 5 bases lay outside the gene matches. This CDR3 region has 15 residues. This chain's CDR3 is CASSGGTGANQPQHF. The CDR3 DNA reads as TGTGCCAGCAGCGGCGGGACAGGGGCAAATCAGCCCCAGCATTTT.

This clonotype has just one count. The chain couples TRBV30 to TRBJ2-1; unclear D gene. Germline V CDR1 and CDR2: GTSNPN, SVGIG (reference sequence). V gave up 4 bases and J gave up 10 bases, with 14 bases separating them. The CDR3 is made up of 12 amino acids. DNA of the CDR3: TGTGCCTGGACTAAGGGCCTGTACGAGCAGTTCTTC. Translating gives CAWTKGLYEQFF.

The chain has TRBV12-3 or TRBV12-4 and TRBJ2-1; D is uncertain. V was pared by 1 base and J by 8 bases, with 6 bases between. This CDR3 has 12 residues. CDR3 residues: CASSLVDHEQFF. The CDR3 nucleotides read TGTGCCAGCAGTTTAGTAGACCATGAGCAGTTCTTC.

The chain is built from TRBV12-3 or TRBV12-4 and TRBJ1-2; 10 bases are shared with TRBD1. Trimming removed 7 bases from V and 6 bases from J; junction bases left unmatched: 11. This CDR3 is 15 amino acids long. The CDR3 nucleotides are TGTGCCAGCACCCTCCGGGGGGACAGGGGTCATGGCTACACCTTC. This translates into CASTLRGDRGHGYTF.

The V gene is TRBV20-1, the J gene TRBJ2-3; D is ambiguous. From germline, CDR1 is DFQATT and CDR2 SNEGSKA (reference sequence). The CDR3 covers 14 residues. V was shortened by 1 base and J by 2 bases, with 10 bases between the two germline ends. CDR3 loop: CSARGLYNTDTQYF. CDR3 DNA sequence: TGCAGTGCTAGAGGGCTATACAACACAGATACGCAGTATTTT.

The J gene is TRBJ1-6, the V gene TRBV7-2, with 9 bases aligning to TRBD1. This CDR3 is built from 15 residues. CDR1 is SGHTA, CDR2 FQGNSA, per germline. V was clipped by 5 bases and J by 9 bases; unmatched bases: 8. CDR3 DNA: TGTGCCAGCAGCGTAGGGGACAGGGCGTTTTCACCCCTCCACTTT. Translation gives CASSVGDRAFSPLHF.

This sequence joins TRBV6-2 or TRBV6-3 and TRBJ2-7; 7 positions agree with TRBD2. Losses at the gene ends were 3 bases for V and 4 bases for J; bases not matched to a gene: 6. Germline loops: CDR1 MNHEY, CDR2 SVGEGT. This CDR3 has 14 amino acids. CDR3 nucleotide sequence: TGTGCCAGCAGTTATGTGCGGGAGCGATACGAGCAGTACTTC. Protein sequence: CASSYVRERYEQYF.

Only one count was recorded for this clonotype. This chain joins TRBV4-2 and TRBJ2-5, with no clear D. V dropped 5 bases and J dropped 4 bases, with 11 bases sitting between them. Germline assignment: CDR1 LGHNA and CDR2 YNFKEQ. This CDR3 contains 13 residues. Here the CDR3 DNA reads TGTGCCAGCAGCGAAGGACCTCGAGAGACCCAGTACTTC. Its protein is CASSEGPRETQYF.

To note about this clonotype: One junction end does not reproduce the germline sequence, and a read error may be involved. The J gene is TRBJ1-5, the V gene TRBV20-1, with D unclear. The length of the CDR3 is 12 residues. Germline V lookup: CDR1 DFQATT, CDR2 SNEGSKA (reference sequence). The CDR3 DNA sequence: TGCAGTGCTGGAGACGGTAATCAGCCCCAGCATTTT. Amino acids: CSAGDGNQPQHF.

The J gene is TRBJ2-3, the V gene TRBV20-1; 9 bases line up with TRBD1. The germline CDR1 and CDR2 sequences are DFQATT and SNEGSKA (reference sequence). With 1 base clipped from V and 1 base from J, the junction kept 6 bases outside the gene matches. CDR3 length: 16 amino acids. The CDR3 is CSARGRTGEGTDTQYF. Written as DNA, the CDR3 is TGCAGTGCTAGAGGACGGACAGGGGAGGGCACAGATACGCAGTATTTT.

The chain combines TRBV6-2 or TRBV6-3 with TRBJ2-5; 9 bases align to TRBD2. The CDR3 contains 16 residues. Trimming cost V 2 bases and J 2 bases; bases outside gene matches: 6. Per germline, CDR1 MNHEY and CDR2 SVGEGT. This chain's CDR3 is CASSYGWTSVQETQYF. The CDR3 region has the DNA TGTGCCAGCAGTTACGGGTGGACTAGCGTACAAGAGACCCAGTACTTC.

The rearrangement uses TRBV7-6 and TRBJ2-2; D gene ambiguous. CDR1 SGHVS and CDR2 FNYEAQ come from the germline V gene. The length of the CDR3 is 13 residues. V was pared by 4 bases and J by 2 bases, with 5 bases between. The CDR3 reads CASSYTNTGELFF. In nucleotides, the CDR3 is TGTGCCAGCAGCTATACTAACACCGGGGAGCTGTTTTTT.

The DNA for the CDR3 is TGCACCAGCAGCCAAACTAGGTCCCAAGCCCCAGATACGCAGTATTTT. Its protein is CTSSQTRSQAPDTQYF. The chain employs TRBV1 and TRBJ2-3; TRBD2 reflects the table's D call only, with no check against the DNA. TRBV1 is noted as a pseudogene. The CDR3 extends over 16 amino acids.

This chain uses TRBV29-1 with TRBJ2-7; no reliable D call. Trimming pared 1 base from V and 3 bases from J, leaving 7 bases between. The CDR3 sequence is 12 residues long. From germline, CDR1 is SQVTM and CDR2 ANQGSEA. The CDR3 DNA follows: TGCAGCGTTGAAGGGGCTCACTACGAGCAGTACTTC. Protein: CSVEGAHYEQYF.

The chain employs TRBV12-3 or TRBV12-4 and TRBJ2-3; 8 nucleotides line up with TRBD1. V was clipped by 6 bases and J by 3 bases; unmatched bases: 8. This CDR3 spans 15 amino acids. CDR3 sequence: CASSPLTGVTDTQYF. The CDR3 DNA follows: TGTGCCAGCAGCCCCCTGACAGGGGTAACAGATACGCAGTATTTT.

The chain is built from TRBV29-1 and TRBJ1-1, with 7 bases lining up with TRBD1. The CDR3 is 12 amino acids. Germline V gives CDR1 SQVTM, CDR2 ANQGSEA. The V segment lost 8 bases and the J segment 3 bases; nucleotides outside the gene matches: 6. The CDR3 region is CSSRTGDTEAFF. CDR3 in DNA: TGCAGCTCAAGGACAGGCGACACTGAAGCTTTCTTT.

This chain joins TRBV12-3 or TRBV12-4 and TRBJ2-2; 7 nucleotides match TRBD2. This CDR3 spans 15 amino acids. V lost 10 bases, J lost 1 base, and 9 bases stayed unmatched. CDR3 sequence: CATGLAGRNTGELFF. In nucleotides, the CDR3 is TGTGCCACCGGGTTAGCGGGCAGGAACACCGGGGAGCTGTTTTTT.